This T cell receptor beta chain was profiled in a study of OX40 agonist ivuxolimab in advanced cancers. Study-wide background: Patients were around 83% male with ages roughly 20 to 85, mean around 58.

The study, taken as a whole, reports: At 0.1-3.0 mg/kg, partial responders had clonal expansion among the lowest observed.

To note about this clone: As yet, its antigen is unknown.

V was cut by 3 bases and J by 6 bases, with 9 bases left in between. Germline CDR1 and CDR2: SQVTM and ANQGSEA. This CDR3 region has 11 residues. Here immunoSEQ multiplex PCR was the method, and the copy in TCRdb shows in-frame clones only, minus some. This repertoire shows roughly 14,000 clones, 80% found once; its top ten account for around a fifth. Collection of blood occurred at baseline, at cycle 4 day 1, and at cycle 7 day 1. The gene calls are TRBV29-1 and TRBJ2-7; D gene ambiguous. This clonotype was sampled from an adult with an advanced solid tumor such as melanoma, head and neck, liver or kidney cancer. The specimen was CD4+ or CD8+ T cells sorted from blood, collected in a trial of the OX40 agonist ivuxolimab. The DNA for the CDR3 is TGCAGCGTTGAGGAGTGGGGCGAGCAGTACTTC. As protein: CSVEEWGEQYF.